The sequence of this TCR beta chain was determined in a study of shared clonotypes between healthy human individuals. Study results and limitations: Among non-shared clonotypes, generation probabilities were lower than among those shared by all four donors. Depth of sequencing was expected to influence donor clonotype sharing.

CDR3 length equals 14 residues. V gave up 1 base and J gave up 1 base, with 8 bases separating them. Germline CDR1 is SGHTS and CDR2 is YDEGEE. For this clone: Its specificity is unknown.

Repertoires were generated with immunoSEQ multiplex PCR, while TCRdb's copy carries only in-frame clones and drops some. This table holds around 2,100,000 clones, roughly 95% found once. Naivety among CD8 cells was defined by CD45RO negativity and positive CCR7 selection, thereby excluding terminally differentiated effector memory CD45RA+ cells. The rearrangement links TRBV5-8 to TRBJ1-1, with no clear D. This TCR came from a man between 18 and 29 years old in good health. The sequenced sample was naive CD8+ T cells sorted from blood. Here the CDR3 DNA reads TGTGCCAGCAGCTTGATTCCCGCGAACACTGAAGCTTTCTTT. It encodes CASSLIPANTEAFF. Together with reference TRBV5-8 and TRBJ1-1, the CDR3 gives the full variable domain: EAGVTQSPTHLIKTRGQQATLRCSPISGHTSVYWYQQALGLGLQFLLWYDEGEERNRGNFPPRFSGRQFPNYSSELNVNALELEDSALYLCASSLIPANTEAFFGQGTRLTVV.